This TCR beta chain derives from a study of blood T cell repertoires in COVID-19. This table comes from immunoSEQ multiplex PCR, and its TCRdb copy is limited to in-frame clones, with some not included. The sample contains around 220,000 clones, about 84% of which appear only once. V gave up 3 bases and J gave up 9 bases, with 15 bases separating them. CDR1 LGHNA and CDR2 YNFKEQ come from the germline V gene. This CDR3 is 14 amino acids long. The sample comprised PBMCs or T cells enriched from blood (not recorded which). The chain joins TRBV4-2 to TRBJ2-1; TRBD1 might be the D (6 bases). This TCR derives from a woman aged 40-49 years with acute COVID-19. CDR3 region: CASSQEDRFREQFF. DNA of the CDR3: TGTGCCAGCAGCCAGGAAGACAGGTTTCGTGAGCAGTTCTTC.